This T cell receptor beta chain was obtained from a study of blood T cell repertoires in COVID-19. Generated by immunoSEQ multiplex PCR, the TCRdb table keeps only in-frame clones and is missing some. This sample has fewer than 350,000 clones, with about 76% found just once. The junction had 3 bases not matched to a gene; V was cut back by 1 base and J by 5 bases. The CDR3 length is 16 residues. Per germline, CDR1 LGHNT and CDR2 FRNRAP. The clonotype comes from a woman between 55 and 75 years old with active or convalescent COVID-19. This sequence joins TRBV12-5 and TRBJ1-5; 12 nucleotides line up with TRBD1. The specimen was peripheral blood. CDR3 amino acids: CASGLGGQGAYQPQHF. The CDR3 nucleotides are TGTGCTAGTGGTTTGGGGGGACAGGGGGCTTATCAGCCCCAGCATTTT. The full variable domain, completed using reference TRBV12-5 and TRBJ1-5, is DARVTQTPRHKVTEMGQEVTMRCQPILGHNTVFWYRQTMMQGLELLAYFRNRAPLDDSGMPKDRFSAEMPDATLATLKIQPSEPRDSAVYFCASGLGGQGAYQPQHFGDGTRLSIL.